The TCR beta chain described here comes from a study of shared clonotypes between healthy human individuals. General study findings and limits: Clonotype sharing among donors likely depends on sequencing depth.

Assay: immunoSEQ multiplex PCR; the TCRdb copy retains only in-frame clones and omits some. The table includes about 2.4 million clones, 90% to 95% detected once. For this clone: Its antigen is as yet unknown.

This CDR3 region has 21 residues. Between the trimmed V and J ends, which lost 0 bases and 0 bases, there was a span of 21 bases. In germline, CDR1 is MNHEY, CDR2 SMNVEV (reference sequence). The TCR comes from a man aged 18-30 years in good health. Sequenced material: naive CD4+ T cells sorted from blood. Subset in this sample: CD45RA+ positively selected. The chain recombines TRBV27 with TRBJ2-6; maybe TRBD2 (6 bases). The CDR3 is CASSLSIPGGVEGSGANVLTF. CDR3 coding DNA: TGTGCCAGCAGTTTATCAATACCTGGAGGGGTGGAGGGCTCTGGGGCCAACGTCCTGACTTTC.